The following is a TCR beta chain sequence with its context. TCRdb independently ran MiXCR on the 5' RACE reads; one entry per CDR3 protein. The sample carries roughly 99,000 distinct CDR3 sequences, approximately 15% recorded once. This specimen belongs to a study of T-cell memory formation after mild COVID-19. The CDR3 sequence is 12 residues long. V lost 2 bases and J lost 2, with 6 bases in between. The V gene's germline CDR1 is SQVTM and CDR2 ANQGSEA. This sequence originates from a young man who had mild COVID-19 (a few samples of this study predate the infection). Cell type and time point are not known. The V gene is TRBV29-1, the J gene TRBJ1-1, with D possibly matching TRBD1 (5 bases). Material for sequencing was PBMCs or a T cell subset sorted from them (not recorded which). CDR3 nucleotides: TGCAGCGTTGAACAGGGAAACACTGAAGCTTTCTTT. It specifies CSVEQGNTEAFF.